The 28 T cell receptor beta chains reported below all come from one sample, sequenced in a study of blood T cell repertoires in COVID-19. The method was immunoSEQ multiplex PCR; TCRdb's version includes in-frame clones alone and lacks a portion of them. The sample has about 190,000 clones, approximately 84% seen once; the top ten hold 5.1%. The sample comprised peripheral blood. Source of these receptors: a woman aged 70 to 79 with active or convalescent COVID-19.

The chain employs TRBV6-1 and TRBJ2-7, with unresolved D. V shed 3 bases and J shed 11 bases, with 11 bases lying between them. Germline V gives CDR1 MNHNS, CDR2 SASEGT. CDR3 length: 11 amino acids. CDR3 sequence: CASSERQWEYF. The CDR3 nucleotides are TGTGCCAGCAGTGAGAGGCAATGGGAGTACTTC.

The rearrangement links TRBV19 to TRBJ1-1; the D is unclear. The CDR3 sequence is 15 residues long. V lost 5 bases and J 3 bases, leaving 16 bases between the germline ends. Germline CDR1 reads LNHDA; CDR2 reads SQIVND (reference sequence). This CDR3 is CASSSPPEKYTEAFF. CDR3 sequence (DNA): TGTGCCAGTAGTTCCCCCCCAGAAAAGTACACTGAAGCTTTCTTT.

This chain links TRBV30 with TRBJ2-1; 8 positions agree with TRBD2. With 2 bases clipped from V and 8 bases from J, the junction kept 5 bases outside the gene matches. Germline CDR1 is GTSNPN and CDR2 is SVGIG (reference sequence). The CDR3 length is 13 residues. CDR3 in amino acids: CAWSSGRKYEQFF. In DNA, the CDR3 is TGTGCCTGGAGTAGCGGGAGAAAGTATGAGCAGTTCTTC. Complete variable domain (other parts from reference TRBV30 and TRBJ2-1): SQTIHQWPATLVQPVGSPLSLECTVEGTSNPNLYWYRQAAGRGLQLLFYSVGIGQISSEVPQNLSASRPQDRQFILSSKKLLLSDSGFYLCAWSSGRKYEQFFGPGTRLTVL.

The chain links TRBV28 to TRBJ2-1; 8 bases align to TRBD2. The V segment lost 4 bases and the J segment 13 bases; nucleotides outside the gene matches: 15. The CDR3 length is 15 residues. Looked up from germline, CDR1 is MDHEN and CDR2 is SYDVKM. In DNA, the CDR3 is TGTGCCAGCAGTTCCGGTGGGACTAGTCAAGGTCGTCAGTTCTTC. Encoded protein: CASSSGGTSQGRQFF. Drawing the rest from reference TRBV28 and TRBJ2-1, the complete variable domain is DVKVTQSSRYLVKRTGEKVFLECVQDMDHENMFWYRQDPGLGLRLIYFSYDVKMKEKGDIPEGYSVSREKKERFSLILESASTNQTSMYLCASSSGGTSQGRQFFGPGTRLTVL.

The chain couples TRBV19 to TRBJ2-1; possibly TRBD1 for D (6 bases). CDR3 length: 16 amino acids. V gave up 4 bases and J gave up 0 bases, with 13 bases separating them. Germline V CDR1 and CDR2: LNHDA, SQIVND (reference sequence). The DNA for the CDR3 is TGTGCCAGTAGTACCAGGACAGCCGTCTCCTACAATGAGCAGTTCTTC. This gives the protein CASSTRTAVSYNEQFF.

Only a few counts were recorded for this clone. The chain joins TRBV6-5 to TRBJ1-1; D may be TRBD1 (5 bases). V was cut by 8 bases and J by 0 bases, with 10 bases left in between. The germline V gene has CDR1 MNHEY and CDR2 SVGAGI. This CDR3 comprises 13 residues. CDR3 nucleotides: TGTGCCAGCCGGAGGGGAATGAACACTGAAGCTTTCTTT. Translating gives CASRRGMNTEAFF.

This clone was observed once. The chain has TRBV18 and TRBJ2-3; a weak D match, TRBD2 (6 bases). The CDR3 has 16 residues. The V gene lost 1 base and the J gene lost 0 bases, with 11 bases spanning the gap. Germline-derived CDR1 and CDR2 are KGHSH and LQKENI. This CDR3 is CASSPQGGVSTDTQYF. CDR3 nucleotides: TGTGCCAGCTCACCACAGGGCGGGGTGAGCACAGATACGCAGTATTTT.

The V and J genes are TRBV6-5 and TRBJ2-7; 7 bases align to TRBD2. The J segment lost 2 bases and the V segment lost 8 bases, leaving 6 bases of the junction unmatched. The germline V gene has CDR1 MNHEY and CDR2 SVGAGI. CDR3 length equals 13 residues. The CDR3 DNA sequence: TGTGCCAGCCGATTGGCGGGGGCCTACGAGCAGTACTTC. It encodes CASRLAGAYEQYF.

The CDR3 nucleotides read TGTGCCAGCAGCATTTTAGGACTAGCGGAGAATGAGCAGTTCTTC. It is translated as CASSILGLAENEQFF. This chain uses TRBV5-4 with TRBJ2-1, with 10 bases lining up with TRBD2. Trimming at V came to 4 bases and at J to 7 bases, leaving 8 bases not matched to a gene. Germline CDR1 and CDR2: SGHNT and YYREEE (reference sequence). The CDR3 runs 15 residues.

The chain recombines TRBV28 with TRBJ1-5; D unresolved. Per germline, CDR1 MDHEN and CDR2 SYDVKM. The CDR3 extends over 18 amino acids. V was pared by 3 bases and J by 0 bases, with 18 bases between. CDR3 DNA: TGTGCCAGCAGTTTTCGTGGAGTGGTCGACTATAGCAATCAGCCCCAGCATTTT. This codes for CASSFRGVVDYSNQPQHF. Full variable domain (missing parts from reference TRBV28 and TRBJ1-5): DVKVTQSSRYLVKRTGEKVFLECVQDMDHENMFWYRQDPGLGLRLIYFSYDVKMKEKGDIPEGYSVSREKKERFSLILESASTNQTSMYLCASSFRGVVDYSNQPQHFGDGTRLSIL.

The J gene is TRBJ1-5, the V gene TRBV6-5; D is perhaps TRBD1 (5 bases). Germline V gives CDR1 MNHEY, CDR2 SVGAGI. The CDR3 has 15 residues. Trimming took off 0 bases at V and 3 bases at J, with 9 bases between the two ends. CDR3 sequence (DNA): TGTGCCAGCAGTTACTCGGGCAGGGACAATCAGCCCCAGCATTTT. Its protein product is CASSYSGRDNQPQHF.

The CDR3: CASSPDMGREYF. CDR3 bases: TGTGCCAGCAGTCCGGACATGGGTAGAGAGTACTTC. The genes are TRBV2 and TRBJ2-7, with D perhaps TRBD1 (5 bases). The CDR3 totals 12 residues. Deletions cut 5 bases from V and 11 bases from J, with 16 bases between. Germline V gene lookup returns CDR1 SNHLY and CDR2 FYNNEI. Looking up the rest from reference TRBV2 and TRBJ2-7 gives the full variable domain: EPEVTQTPSHQVTQMGQEVILRCVPISNHLYFYWYRQILGQKVEFLVSFYNNEISEKSEIFDDQFSVERPDGSNFTLKIRSTKLEDSAMYFCASSPDMGREYFGPGTRLTVT.

V gene TRBV2 combines with J gene TRBJ1-1, with D tentatively TRBD1 (5 bases). Germline loops: CDR1 SNHLY, CDR2 FYNNEI. This CDR3 has 14 residues. Trimming cost V 7 bases and J 1 base, with 13 bases left between them. CDR3 bases: TGTGCCAGCACCCCGATCCAGGGGAACACTGAAGCTTTCTTT. Translated: CASTPIQGNTEAFF. Based on the CDR3 plus reference TRBV2 and TRBJ1-1, the full variable domain is EPEVTQTPSHQVTQMGQEVILRCVPISNHLYFYWYRQILGQKVEFLVSFYNNEISEKSEIFDDQFSVERPDGSNFTLKIRSTKLEDSAMYFCASTPIQGNTEAFFGQGTRLTVV.

The chain has TRBV6-5 and TRBJ1-2; D not certain. The CDR3 runs to 13 residues. Looked up from germline, CDR1 is MNHEY and CDR2 is SVGAGI. Trimming left V 5 bases short and J 2 bases short, with 9 bases between. Written as DNA, the CDR3 is TGTGCCAGCAGTCGAACAGAAAACTATGGCTACACCTTC. Translating it yields CASSRTENYGYTF.

The chain has TRBV5-1 and TRBJ2-1; TRBD2 agrees at 11 bases. The CDR3 loop spans 20 amino acids. V lost 2 bases, J lost 2 bases, and 15 bases stayed unmatched. CDR1 and CDR2 from the germline V gene are SGHRS and YFSETQ. In DNA form, the CDR3 reads TGCGCCAGCAGCTTTACCTCGAGTAGCGGGAGGGGGGTGCCCTACAATGAGCAGTTCTTC. This translates into CASSFTSSSGRGVPYNEQFF.

The V and J genes are TRBV7-9 and TRBJ2-1; 8 bases line up with TRBD1. J gave up 6 bases and V 9 bases, and 7 bases lay outside the gene matches. The CDR3 is 13 residues long. Germline V gene lookup returns CDR1 SEHNR and CDR2 FQNEAQ (reference sequence). Written as DNA, the CDR3 is TGTGCCAGTAAACAGGGGGTAACCAATGAGCAGTTCTTC. Protein product: CASKQGVTNEQFF.

The rearrangement links TRBV30 to TRBJ1-1; D remains ambiguous. CDR1 GTSNPN and CDR2 SVGIG come from the germline V gene (reference sequence). There are 15 residues in the CDR3. Between the trimmed V and J ends, which lost 3 bases and 7 bases, there was a span of 21 bases. The CDR3 nucleotides are TGTGCCTGGAGCCTCGGCGGGTTAGGAGGGAGTGAAGCTTTCTTT. The encoded protein is CAWSLGGLGGSEAFF. Full variable domain (missing parts from reference TRBV30 and TRBJ1-1): SQTIHQWPATLVQPVGSPLSLECTVEGTSNPNLYWYRQAAGRGLQLLFYSVGIGQISSEVPQNLSASRPQDRQFILSSKKLLLSDSGFYLCAWSLGGLGGSEAFFGQGTRLTVV.

The rearrangement uses TRBV5-4 and TRBJ2-7, with TRBD2 identical over 8 bases. The CDR3 covers 17 residues. Trimming at V came to 2 bases and at J to 3 bases, leaving 13 bases not matched to a gene. The germline V gene has CDR1 SGHNT and CDR2 YYREEE (reference sequence). The CDR3 loop reads CASSFGGWREVFYEQYF. The CDR3, as DNA: TGTGCCAGCAGCTTCGGAGGTTGGCGGGAGGTTTTCTACGAGCAGTACTTC.

The chain uses TRBV6-5 and TRBJ2-2; D might be TRBD1 (6 bases). Trimming left V 10 bases short and J 3 bases short, with 15 bases between. This CDR3 contains 14 residues. Germline V gene data show CDR1 as MNHEY and CDR2 as SVGAGI. The CDR3, as DNA: TGTGCCACCCTACGACAGGTGCACACCGGGGAGCTGTTTTTT. It specifies CATLRQVHTGELFF.

J is TRBJ1-6 and V is TRBV5-5, with unresolved D. Germline V CDR1 and CDR2: SGHKS, YYEKEE (reference sequence). The ends were cut back, 3 bases at V and 5 bases at J, with 12 bases in the middle. The CDR3 is 15 residues long. The CDR3 is CASSSLRGNNSPLHF. Here the CDR3 DNA reads TGTGCCAGCAGCTCTCTACGGGGAAATAATTCACCCCTCCACTTT.

This sequence joins TRBV6-5 and TRBJ2-3, with 9 positions matching TRBD2. The V and J ends lost 6 bases and 5 bases, in that order; junction bases with no gene match: 6. CDR1 MNHEY and CDR2 SVGAGI come from the germline V gene. The CDR3 contains 14 residues. This CDR3 is CASRELAGRDTQYF. The DNA of the CDR3 is TGTGCCAGCAGGGAGCTAGCGGGACGAGATACGCAGTATTTT.

This clone was recorded once. V is TRBV19 and J is TRBJ2-7; D is unclear. The J call may be in error: the DNA end matches TRBJ2-1 better. Germline V CDR1 and CDR2: LNHDA, SQIVND (reference sequence). The CDR3 sequence is 15 residues long. This CDR3 is CASNPSPDSYNEQFF. CDR3 in DNA: TGTGCCAGTAACCCGTCTCCGGACTCCTACAATGAGCAGTTCTTC.

The chain has TRBV7-8 and TRBJ2-6, with 7 bases matching TRBD1. Looked up from germline, CDR1 is SGHVS and CDR2 is FQNEAQ. The CDR3 totals 16 residues. V shed 5 bases and J 3 bases; nucleotides not matched to a gene: 7. The CDR3: CASSQGDSFGANVLTF. Written as DNA, the CDR3 is TGTGCCAGCAGCCAAGGGGACAGTTTTGGGGCCAACGTCCTGACTTTC. The whole variable domain, filled in from reference TRBV7-8 and TRBJ2-6, reads GAGVSQSPRYKVAKRGQDVALRCDPISGHVSLFWYQQALGQGPEFLTYFQNEAQLDKSGLPSDRFFAERPEGSVSTLKIQRTQQEDSAVYLCASSQGDSFGANVLTFGAGSRLTVL.

CDR3 nucleotides: TGTGCCAGCAGTTCACAGCCTAACTATGGCTACACCTTC. Its protein is CASSSQPNYGYTF. The chain has TRBV27 and TRBJ1-2; D is undetermined. V was clipped by 4 bases and J by 0 bases, with 6 bases between them. The CDR3 is 13 residues long. CDR1 and CDR2 (germline): MNHEY, SMNVEV (reference sequence).

The V call is TRBV6-5, the J call TRBJ1-5; D gene uncertain. The V end lost 4 bases, the J end lost 4 bases, and 14 bases lay between the germline ends. Germline V gives CDR1 MNHEY, CDR2 SVGAGI. This CDR3 spans 15 amino acids. DNA for the CDR3: TGTGCCAGCAGTTCCGAGGGCCTCCTAAATCAGCCCCAGCATTTT. Protein product: CASSSEGLLNQPQHF.

The gene calls are TRBV19 and TRBJ2-7; D might be TRBD2 (6 bases). The germline CDR1 and CDR2 sequences are LNHDA and SQIVND (reference sequence). The CDR3 is 14 amino acids. Trimming left V 5 bases short and J 4 bases short, with 15 bases between. CDR3 in amino acids: CASSAPSGVYEQYF. The CDR3 DNA sequence: TGTGCCAGTAGTGCCCCTTCGGGGGTTTACGAGCAGTACTTC.

This chain links TRBV19 with TRBJ2-7, with TRBD2 identical over 9 bases. This CDR3 has 14 amino acids. The J segment lost 4 bases and the V segment lost 3 bases, leaving 4 bases of the junction unmatched. The germline V gene has CDR1 LNHDA and CDR2 SQIVND (reference sequence). CDR3 bases: TGTGCCAGTAGTATTGACAGCGGGGGGTACGAGCAGTACTTC. The encoded protein is CASSIDSGGYEQYF.

The rearrangement uses TRBV14 and TRBJ2-1; 9 bases line up with TRBD2. The germline CDR1 and CDR2 sequences are SGHDN and FVKESK. The trim removed 0 bases at V and 6 bases at J, leaving 9 bases unmatched. The CDR3 runs 17 residues. The CDR3 reads CASSQDWGGRVPNEQFF. CDR3 DNA sequence: TGTGCCAGCAGCCAAGATTGGGGCGGGAGGGTCCCCAATGAGCAGTTCTTC. Full variable domain (missing parts from reference TRBV14 and TRBJ2-1): EAGVTQFPSHSVIEKGQTVTLRCDPISGHDNLYWYRRVMGKEIKFLLHFVKESKQDESGMPNNRFLAERTGGTYSTLKVQPAELEDSGVYFCASSQDWGGRVPNEQFFGPGTRLTVL.